These 26 T cell receptor beta chains were all obtained from the same sample, sequenced in a study of T cells in Graves' hyperthyroidism and ophthalmopathy. From RNA transcripts, TCR beta CDR3 regions were amplified. During a first-round RT-PCR of the TCR CDR3, the HTBI primer set was used. One entry per CDR3 protein results from TCRdb running MiXCR on the multiplex PCR reads. This table has more than 500,000 distinct CDR3 sequences, about 16% appearing once. Sample: blood. These TCRs come from a woman aged 30 to 39 with Graves' ophthalmopathy.

Ten or more counts support this clonotype. The V gene is TRBV27, the J gene TRBJ1-1; no clear D gene. Germline V lookup: CDR1 MNHEY, CDR2 SMNVEV (reference sequence). CDR3 length equals 13 residues. The ends were cut back, 8 bases at V and 1 base at J, with 11 bases in the middle. DNA for the CDR3: TGTGCCAGCGCCCATACTGAGAACACTGAAGCTTTCTTT. It encodes CASAHTENTEAFF.

This clonotype was seen repeatedly, ten times or more. The gene calls are TRBV28 and TRBJ1-2, with 7 bases identical to TRBD1. Germline-derived CDR1 and CDR2 are MDHEN and SYDVKM. The junction had 10 bases not matched to a gene; V was cut back by 4 bases and J by 2 bases. The CDR3 totals 16 residues. In DNA, the CDR3 is TGTGCCAGCAGTTCCGATCCGGGACAGAACAACTATGGCTACACCTTC. Translation gives CASSSDPGQNNYGYTF.

This clonotype was observed many times. The chain couples TRBV28 to TRBJ2-7, with a possible D match to TRBD1 (6 bases). The CDR3 sequence is 14 residues long. Germline loops: CDR1 MDHEN, CDR2 SYDVKM. V was shortened by 8 bases and J by 3 bases, with 17 bases between the two germline ends. The chain's CDR3 is CASGGGLGDYEQYF. CDR3 DNA sequence: TGTGCCAGCGGGGGCGGGCTAGGGGACTACGAGCAGTACTTC.

The chain joins TRBV5-4 to TRBJ2-3, with a tentative D call TRBD2 (5 bases). The CDR3 runs to 16 residues. Germline lookup yields CDR1 SGHNT and CDR2 YYREEE (reference sequence). The V end was cut by 0 bases, the J end by 2 bases, with 13 bases between. CDR3 sequence: CASSLAGRAYTDTQYF. The CDR3 DNA sequence: TGTGCCAGCAGCTTGGCCGGGCGGGCGTACACAGATACGCAGTATTTT.

The chain joins TRBV6-2 or TRBV6-3 to TRBJ2-7; D unresolved. The CDR3 runs 16 residues. Germline V gene data show CDR1 as MNHEY and CDR2 as SVGEGT. V lost 0 bases and J lost 0, with 12 bases in between. The CDR3, as DNA: TGTGCCAGCAGTTACTCTCGGGCTACTTTCTCCTACGAGCAGTACTTC. Its protein is CASSYSRATFSYEQYF.

The chain carries TRBV9 and TRBJ1-6, with D maybe TRBD1 (5 bases). V lost 3 bases, J lost 9 bases, and 10 bases lay in between. There are 13 residues in the CDR3. Germline V CDR1 and CDR2: SGDLS, YYNGEE. The CDR3 coding sequence is TGTGCCAGCAGCGCAAGCACAGGTTCACCCCTCCACTTT. This gives the protein CASSASTGSPLHF.

This clonotype appeared many times. The chain has TRBV6-1 and TRBJ2-3, with TRBD1 identical over 10 bases. V trimming: 5 bases; J trimming: 3 bases; junction bases outside the gene matches: 11. CDR1 is MNHNS, CDR2 SASEGT, per germline. This CDR3 has 17 amino acids. CDR3 in DNA: TGTGCCAGCAGTTACGGGACAGGGGCCGTCGGGACAGATACGCAGTATTTT. Its translation: CASSYGTGAVGTDTQYF.

This clonotype was recorded at least ten times. The CDR3 nucleotides read TGTGCCAGCAGGCCCCGGGACAGGGGGAGCGGGAGCTCCTACGAGCAGTACTTC. This encodes CASRPRDRGSGSSYEQYF. The chain couples TRBV6-2 or TRBV6-3 to TRBJ2-7; TRBD1 aligns across 11 bases. V lost 6 bases to trimming and J lost 0 bases; unmatched junction nucleotides: 13. The CDR3 sequence is 18 residues long. CDR1 is MNHEY, CDR2 SVGEGT, per germline.

Here the CDR3 reads CASSGQGGLANEKLFF. CDR3 DNA sequence: TGTGCCAGCAGCGGACAGGGCGGTTTGGCTAATGAAAAACTGTTTTTT. V usage is TRBV6-1 and J usage is TRBJ1-4, with 8 bases aligning to TRBD1. Per germline, CDR1 MNHNS and CDR2 SASEGT. This CDR3 region has 16 residues. The J segment lost 3 bases and the V segment lost 6 bases, leaving 9 bases of the junction unmatched.

This clonotype was seen many times. This chain joins TRBV29-1 and TRBJ1-1; D is unclear. Trimming stripped 6 bases from V and 4 bases from J, with 15 bases between. There are 13 residues in the CDR3. Germline CDR1 is SQVTM and CDR2 is ANQGSEA. CDR3 in amino acids: CSVGVFQGTEAFF. DNA for the CDR3: TGCAGCGTGGGCGTGTTCCAAGGCACTGAAGCTTTCTTT.

In its sample, this clonotype was seen many times. The chain has TRBV5-1 and TRBJ2-1, with 14 bases aligning to TRBD2. The germline gives CDR1 SGHRS, CDR2 YFSETQ. This CDR3 is built from 17 residues. Unmatched junction bases numbered 5, after V lost 0 bases and J lost 6 bases. For the CDR3, the DNA is TGCGCCAGCAGCTTGGACCCGACTAGCGGGGGGGTCAATGAGCAGTTCTTC. Its protein is CASSLDPTSGGVNEQFF.

As for this clonotype: Being one base from a much bigger clone, this may be a read error. The J gene is TRBJ2-1, the V gene TRBV5-1; D possibly corresponds to TRBD1 (5 bases). V was clipped by 3 bases and J by 6 bases, with 19 bases between them. Germline assignment: CDR1 SGHRS and CDR2 YFSETQ. This CDR3 contains 16 residues. The CDR3: CASSSSRGHTTNEQFF. The CDR3 coding sequence is TGCGCCAGCAGCTCCTCTCGAGGACACACCACCAATGAGCAGTTCTTC.

The CDR3 protein is CSARVFAGLAGSTDTQYF. DNA for the CDR3: TGCAGTGCTAGAGTCTTTGCTGGACTAGCGGGAAGCACAGATACGCAGTATTTT. This chain connects TRBV20-1 to TRBJ2-3, with 12 nucleotides matching TRBD2. Germline CDR1 is DFQATT and CDR2 is SNEGSKA (reference sequence). The CDR3 has 18 amino acids. V lost 1 base to trimming and J lost 0 bases; unmatched junction nucleotides: 8.

The sample holds many counts of this clonotype. The chain uses TRBV6-2 or TRBV6-3 and TRBJ2-7, with a tentative D call TRBD1 (5 bases). This CDR3 is built from 14 residues. Germline CDR1 reads MNHEY; CDR2 reads SVGEGT. The V end was cut by 2 bases, the J end by 3 bases, with 11 bases between. The CDR3 here is CASSYHYRFYEQYF. CDR3 sequence (DNA): TGTGCCAGCAGTTACCATTACAGGTTCTACGAGCAGTACTTC.

This clonotype was recorded at least ten times. This rearrangement joins TRBV18 to TRBJ2-3; D not resolved. CDR1 and CDR2 (germline): KGHSH, LQKENI. V was trimmed by 5 bases and J by 3 bases, leaving 9 bases between them. CDR3 length: 13 amino acids. The CDR3 DNA is TGTGCCAGCTCATCCGGGCCTACAGATACGCAGTATTTT. Its translation: CASSSGPTDTQYF.

This clonotype turned up a few times. The rearrangement joins TRBV4-1 to TRBJ2-1, with 7 bases aligning to TRBD2. V dropped 3 bases and J dropped 4; count of bases not matched to a gene: 9. CDR3 length: 16 amino acids. Per the germline V gene, CDR1 is MGHRA and CDR2 is YSYEKL. The CDR3 DNA reads TGCGCCAGCAGCCATGAATTAGCGGGTGTATACAATGAGCAGTTCTTC. Protein: CASSHELAGVYNEQFF.

In the case of this clonotype: At one end the junction does not follow the germline gene, possibly because of a read error. The V and J genes are TRBV15 and TRBJ2-5; TRBD2 aligns across 9 bases. This CDR3 has 19 residues. Germline values: CDR1 LNHNV, CDR2 YYDKDF (reference sequence). In DNA form, the CDR3 reads TGTGCCACCAGCAGAGTTTCAGCGGGAGGTTCTTCCCACCAAGTGACCCAGTACTTC. This codes for CATSRVSAGGSSHQVTQYF.

There are many counts of this clonotype. The V and J genes are TRBV7-9 and TRBJ1-5; D is possibly TRBD1 (5 bases). V was shortened by 2 bases and J by 5 bases, with 16 bases between the two germline ends. Germline V CDR1 and CDR2: SEHNR, FQNEAQ (reference sequence). CDR3 length: 16 amino acids. The DNA for the CDR3 is TGTGCCAGCAGCTTAATCGGAGGGCAGGGTGATCAGCCCCAGCATTTT. Protein: CASSLIGGQGDQPQHF.

This clonotype was counted ten times or more. The chain is built from TRBV7-2 and TRBJ2-7, with 8 nucleotides matching TRBD1. CDR3 length: 14 residues. With 5 bases clipped from V and 3 bases from J, the junction kept 6 bases outside the gene matches. Germline CDR1 is SGHTA and CDR2 is FQGNSA. CDR3 nucleotides: TGTGCCAGCAGCCGACAGGGGTCCCTCTACGAGCAGTACTTC. Translated: CASSRQGSLYEQYF. The full variable domain, with the rest looked up from reference TRBV7-2 and TRBJ2-7, is GAGVSQSPSNKVTEKGKDVELRCDPISGHTALYWYRQSLGQGLEFLIYFQGNSAPDKSGLPSDRFSAERTGGSVSTLTIQRTQQEDSAVYLCASSRQGSLYEQYFGPGTRLTVT.

This clonotype was detected many times. The rearrangement uses TRBV28 and TRBJ1-2, with D uncertain. This CDR3 comprises 13 residues. CDR1 and CDR2 from the germline V gene are MDHEN and SYDVKM. V dropped 6 bases and J dropped 4 bases, with 12 bases sitting between them. CDR3 loop: CASSQDGLYGYTF. As DNA, the CDR3 is TGTGCCAGCAGCCAAGACGGCCTCTATGGCTACACCTTC.

The chain uses TRBV7-6 and TRBJ2-7; D might be TRBD2 (6 bases). Between the trimmed V and J ends, which lost 2 bases and 2 bases, there was a span of 19 bases. The CDR3 has 17 amino acids. Per germline, CDR1 SGHVS and CDR2 FNYEAQ. CDR3 sequence reads: CASSLSHQGGRPYEQYF. For the CDR3, the DNA is TGTGCCAGCAGCTTATCCCATCAGGGTGGGAGGCCCTACGAGCAGTACTTC.

At least ten counts were recorded for this clonotype. J is TRBJ2-2 and V is TRBV7-2; D may be TRBD1 (6 bases). The germline V gene encodes CDR1 SGHTA and CDR2 FQGNSA. V shed 5 bases and J shed 5 bases, with 18 bases lying between them. The CDR3 is 16 amino acids. In DNA, the CDR3 is TGTGCCAGCAGCCCGTTGACAGGACGAAAGACCGGGGAGCTGTTTTTT. Protein product: CASSPLTGRKTGELFF.

This clonotype showed up just a few times. This chain joins TRBV6-2 or TRBV6-3 and TRBJ1-1; no firm D call. V dropped 5 bases and J dropped 1 base, with 8 bases sitting between them. The germline V gene encodes CDR1 MNHEY and CDR2 SVGEGT. The CDR3 has 13 residues. CDR3 sequence reads: CASSTRPNTEAFF. CDR3 in DNA: TGTGCCAGCAGTACTAGACCGAACACTGAAGCTTTCTTT.

In this sample, this clonotype turned up many times. This chain connects TRBV24-1 to TRBJ2-1, with TRBD2 identical over 11 bases. The CDR3 has 18 amino acids. J lost 3 bases, V lost 4 bases, and 10 bases had no gene match. Germline V gives CDR1 KGHDR, CDR2 SFDVKD. The CDR3 sequence is CATSDRTGTSGHYNEQFF. In nucleotides, the CDR3 is TGTGCCACCAGTGACCGAACCGGGACTAGCGGCCACTACAATGAGCAGTTCTTC.

This clonotype came up a few times. The CDR3 loop is CASSGSGIQETQYF. The CDR3 DNA reads as TGTGCCAGCAGCGGTAGCGGGATTCAAGAGACCCAGTACTTC. V is TRBV9 and J is TRBJ2-5, with 8 bases fitting TRBD2. Germline values: CDR1 SGDLS, CDR2 YYNGEE. This CDR3 is 14 amino acids long. The junction had 3 bases not matched to a gene; V was cut back by 3 bases and J by 2 bases.

The sample holds many counts of this clonotype. This chain connects TRBV27 to TRBJ2-5; TRBD2 aligns across 10 bases. The length of the CDR3 is 14 residues. In germline, CDR1 is MNHEY, CDR2 SMNVEV (reference sequence). V was pared by 6 bases and J by 3 bases, with 4 bases of the junction left unmatched. This chain's CDR3 is CASSWTSGEETQYF. CDR3 sequence (DNA): TGTGCCAGCAGCTGGACTAGCGGCGAAGAGACCCAGTACTTC.